This T cell receptor (beta chain) is from a study of Ad26.COV2.S vaccination and SARS-CoV-2 variants. Study-wide background: The authors gave Ad26.COV2.S intramuscularly, either once or twice 56 days apart.

From germline, CDR1 is SEHNR and CDR2 FQNEAQ (reference sequence). V lost 8 bases, J lost 4 bases, and 12 bases lay in between. This CDR3 is 13 amino acids long. Treatment: about 20 received Ad26.COV2.S at low or high dose, single or two shots; roughly 5 received placebo; per-sample allocation not given. Collection of the samples took place on day 63 after the first injection of vaccine or placebo. Only in-frame clones appear in the TCRdb table, and some are missing; sequencing was by immunoSEQ multiplex PCR. The top ten clones hold more than 1.5% of a sample with some 300,000 clones, about 86% of them seen once. The sample holds one count of this clone. Its specificity is not known. Regarding the study as a whole: Vaccinees reportedly had broad spike-specific CD8+ and CD4+ T cell responses.

This specimen consisted of peripheral blood, obtained in a trial of Ad26.COV2.S vaccine versus placebo. The chain links TRBV7-9 to TRBJ1-5, with TRBD1 as a possible D gene (6 bases). The source of this sequence is a person between 18 and 65 years old who received the Ad26.COV2.S COVID-19 vaccine or a placebo. CDR3 amino acids: CASRGQANQPQHF. The CDR3 coding sequence is TGTGCCAGCCGGGGGCAGGCTAATCAGCCCCAGCATTTT.